These 29 T cell receptor beta chains were all obtained from the same sample, sequenced in a study of PD-L1 blockade in urothelial cancer. Assay used: immunoSEQ multiplex PCR; TCRdb lists only in-frame clones, some missing. The profile shows 48,000 or so clones, approximately 81% of them singletons. The time point: peripheral blood 6 weeks after treatment start. Source: PBMCs, taken around atezolizumab (anti-PD-L1) treatment. The receptors derive from a man aged 65 to 85 with urothelial cancer.

This clone was counted only a few times. CDR3 sequence (DNA): TGTGCCGGACAGGGGGCGCAAGATCAGCCCCAGCATTTT. Translated, it gives CAGQGAQDQPQHF. J is TRBJ1-5 and V is TRBV2, with TRBD1 matching 11 bases. The V and J ends lost 11 bases and 5 bases, in that order; junction bases with no gene match: 5. Germline V gene lookup returns CDR1 SNHLY and CDR2 FYNNEI. This CDR3 comprises 13 residues.

The J gene is TRBJ2-7, the V gene TRBV28; maybe TRBD2 (5 bases). The CDR3 runs 16 residues. The germline V and J ends were trimmed by 1 base and 0 bases, with 13 bases remaining between them. Per germline, CDR1 MDHEN and CDR2 SYDVKM. DNA for the CDR3: TGTGCCAGCAGTTTATACTGGAGGCAAACCTCCTACGAGCAGTACTTC. Translation: CASSLYWRQTSYEQYF.

The V call is TRBV6-1, the J call TRBJ2-3; TRBD1 matches at 10 bases. The V gene's germline CDR1 is MNHNS and CDR2 SASEGT. This CDR3 has 14 residues. J lost 5 bases, V lost 5 bases, and 4 bases had no gene match. The CDR3 DNA sequence: TGTGCCAGCAGTAGGACAGGGGGGATAGATACGCAGTATTTT. It is translated as CASSRTGGIDTQYF.

The chain couples TRBV27 to TRBJ2-7; 11 bases are shared with TRBD2. The CDR3 has 14 amino acids. V dropped 7 bases and J dropped 7; count of bases not matched to a gene: 9. Germline CDR1 MNHEY, CDR2 SMNVEV (reference sequence). The CDR3 DNA follows: TGTGCCAGCACCTTGACTAGCGGGACACGGGAGCAGTACTTC. This encodes CASTLTSGTREQYF.

The chain recombines TRBV7-8 with TRBJ2-1; 7 bases line up with TRBD2. V was pared by 5 bases and J by 0 bases, with 10 bases of the junction left unmatched. The CDR3 extends over 17 amino acids. Germline-derived CDR1 and CDR2 are SGHVS and FQNEAQ. The CDR3 DNA reads TGTGCCAGCAGCCCCGATACCGGGACTACCTCCTACAATGAGCAGTTCTTC. Amino acid sequence: CASSPDTGTTSYNEQFF.

The J gene is TRBJ2-3, the V gene TRBV7-2, with D perhaps TRBD2 (6 bases). The CDR3 is 14 residues long. CDR1 and CDR2 from the germline V gene are SGHTA and FQGNSA. V shed 3 bases and J shed 10 bases, with 17 bases lying between them. CDR3 loop: CASSFPPAGRPQYF. The CDR3 coding sequence is TGTGCCAGCAGCTTTCCCCCAGCAGGGAGGCCGCAGTATTTT.

This chain links TRBV13 with TRBJ1-3, with D possibly matching TRBD1 (6 bases). Deletions cut 5 bases from V and 3 bases from J, with 14 bases between. CDR1 and CDR2 (germline): PRHDT, FYEKMQ (reference sequence). The CDR3 runs 15 residues. The CDR3 DNA sequence: TGTGCCAGCAGCCTTGGGGGGGCTAGTGGAAACACCATATATTTT. Protein product: CASSLGGASGNTIYF.

This clone was observed a handful of times. V gene TRBV19 combines with J gene TRBJ1-2; 8 positions match TRBD1. This CDR3 is 12 amino acids long. Germline values: CDR1 LNHDA, CDR2 SQIVND (reference sequence). V was clipped by 10 bases and J by 4 bases; unmatched bases: 5. CDR3 sequence reads: CATGTGFYGYTF. CDR3 DNA sequence: TGTGCCACCGGGACAGGTTTCTATGGCTACACCTTC.

The chain employs TRBV28 and TRBJ2-1, with 10 bases aligning to TRBD2. V trimming: 6 bases; J trimming: 6 bases; junction bases outside the gene matches: 11. CDR3 size: 16 residues. The germline V gene encodes CDR1 MDHEN and CDR2 SYDVKM. The CDR3 loop is CASRLSVAGGSNEQFF. CDR3 nucleotide sequence: TGTGCCAGCAGGCTCTCGGTAGCGGGAGGATCCAATGAGCAGTTCTTC.

This clone was detected only once. The rearrangement joins TRBV6-6 to TRBJ1-1, with TRBD1 matching 8 bases. CDR3 length equals 14 residues. The ends lost 6 bases at V and 6 bases at J; junction bases unmatched: 9. Germline V CDR1 and CDR2: MNHNY, SVGAGI (reference sequence). The chain's CDR3 is CASSRGQGQAEAFF. CDR3 DNA sequence: TGTGCCAGCAGCCGCGGACAGGGCCAGGCTGAAGCTTTCTTT.

The V gene is TRBV2, the J gene TRBJ1-2; 8 nucleotides align to TRBD1. Unmatched junction bases numbered 11, after V lost 6 bases and J lost 2 bases. Germline V gene sequence: CDR1 SNHLY, CDR2 FYNNEI. This CDR3 is 16 amino acids long. The CDR3 here is CASSAGTGDGNYGYTF. Here the CDR3 DNA reads TGTGCCAGCAGCGCCGGGACAGGTGATGGGAACTATGGCTACACCTTC.

In this sample, this clone turned up once. This chain uses TRBV10-3 with TRBJ2-7, with a tentative D call TRBD2 (7 bases). Germline CDR1 reads ENHRY; CDR2 reads SYGVKD. V lost 6 bases, J lost 3 bases, and 18 bases lay in between. CDR3 length: 15 residues. DNA for the CDR3: TGTGCCATCAGGGAACCCAAGGGGGGGCTCTACGAGCAGTACTTC. This gives the protein CAIREPKGGLYEQYF.

The chain combines TRBV20-1 with TRBJ2-1, with D perhaps TRBD2 (5 bases). Germline V gene lookup returns CDR1 DFQATT and CDR2 SNEGSKA (reference sequence). The CDR3 is made up of 11 amino acids. Trimming pared 4 bases from V and 10 bases from J, leaving 11 bases between. For the CDR3, the DNA is TGCAGTGCTATCCCTGGGGAGGAGCAGTTCTTC. Residues: CSAIPGEEQFF.

The chain carries TRBV18 and TRBJ1-3; 7 positions agree with TRBD1. Trimming removed 5 bases from V and 8 bases from J; junction bases left unmatched: 6. The germline V gene encodes CDR1 KGHSH and CDR2 LQKENI. The CDR3 contains 13 residues. As DNA, the CDR3 is TGTGCCAGCTCATGGGGACAGCCGGACACCATATATTTT. This gives the protein CASSWGQPDTIYF.

V usage is TRBV28 and J usage is TRBJ2-7; 11 positions match TRBD2. Unmatched junction bases numbered 3, after V lost 6 bases and J lost 2 bases. CDR3 length: 14 amino acids. Germline-derived CDR1 and CDR2 are MDHEN and SYDVKM. CDR3 DNA sequence: TGTGCCAGCAGGAGACTAGCGGGAACCTACGAGCAGTACTTC. This translates into CASRRLAGTYEQYF.

V is TRBV7-6 and J is TRBJ2-1; 12 positions match TRBD2. The ends lost 5 bases at V and 5 bases at J; junction bases unmatched: 7. This CDR3 has 16 residues. The germline gives CDR1 SGHVS, CDR2 FNYEAQ. The CDR3, as DNA: TGTGCCAGCAGCCAACGGACTAGCGGGGCCGACAATGAGCAGTTCTTC. Translating gives CASSQRTSGADNEQFF.

The V gene is TRBV5-4, the J gene TRBJ2-3, with a tentative D call TRBD2 (7 bases). Per the germline V gene, CDR1 is SGHNT and CDR2 is YYREEE (reference sequence). V shed 3 bases and J shed 0 bases, with 14 bases lying between them. The CDR3 has 16 residues. The CDR3, as DNA: TGTGCCAGCAGCTCTGACGGGGGGCGGAGCACAGATACGCAGTATTTT. Its protein product is CASSSDGGRSTDTQYF.

V and J are TRBV9 and TRBJ2-7, with a weak D call TRBD1 (5 bases). Germline V gene sequence: CDR1 SGDLS, CDR2 YYNGEE. The CDR3 sequence is 13 residues long. Trimming left V 2 bases short and J 7 bases short, with 13 bases between. CDR3 nucleotides: TGTGCCAGCAGCGTCGGGCAGGGTTGGGAGCAGTACTTC. It translates to CASSVGQGWEQYF.

The V call is TRBV13, the J call TRBJ2-1; unclear D gene. This CDR3 spans 16 amino acids. From germline, CDR1 is PRHDT and CDR2 FYEKMQ (reference sequence). Deletions cut 5 bases from V and 7 bases from J, with 21 bases between. CDR3 loop: CASSQTEADGLNEQFF. The CDR3 DNA reads TGTGCCAGCAGCCAGACCGAGGCAGACGGTTTAAATGAGCAGTTCTTC.

The V and J genes are TRBV9 and TRBJ1-5; D may be TRBD1 (5 bases). V lost 4 bases and J lost 2, with 16 bases in between. Looked up from germline, CDR1 is SGDLS and CDR2 is YYNGEE. The CDR3 length is 16 residues. Here the CDR3 reads CASSPGYGGGNQPQHF. Written as DNA, the CDR3 is TGTGCCAGCAGCCCGGGCTACGGAGGGGGCAATCAGCCCCAGCATTTT.

The chain combines TRBV7-9 with TRBJ1-4, with TRBD1 matching 10 bases. This CDR3 spans 16 amino acids. Germline V CDR1 and CDR2: SEHNR, FQNEAQ (reference sequence). Trimming at V came to 5 bases and at J to 10 bases, leaving 13 bases not matched to a gene. This CDR3 is CASSLLSGTGAGKLFF. Here the CDR3 DNA reads TGTGCCAGCAGCCTGCTGAGCGGGACAGGGGCTGGAAAACTGTTTTTT.

This chain uses TRBV6-5 with TRBJ2-7; 10 bases match TRBD2. The CDR3 totals 14 residues. Trimming at V came to 2 bases and at J to 2 bases, leaving 0 bases not matched to a gene. Germline V gene data show CDR1 as MNHEY and CDR2 as SVGAGI. The CDR3 region has the DNA TGTGCCAGCAGTTACGGACTAGCGGCCTACGAGCAGTACTTC. Its translation: CASSYGLAAYEQYF.

The rearrangement joins TRBV15 to TRBJ1-1; 7 bases agree with TRBD1. CDR3 size: 15 residues. With V trimmed by 2 bases and J by 8 bases, 11 bases remained unmatched. CDR1 is LNHNV, CDR2 YYDKDF, per germline (reference sequence). CDR3 DNA: TGTGCCACCAGCAGATCCCTCGGGCAGGGGGGCGAAGCTTTCTTT. This gives the protein CATSRSLGQGGEAFF.

This clone occurred a few times. The chain has TRBV19 and TRBJ2-2, with D unclear. The CDR3 runs to 14 residues. Between the trimmed V and J ends, which lost 1 base and 5 bases, there was a span of 8 bases. CDR1 LNHDA and CDR2 SQIVND come from the germline V gene (reference sequence). This CDR3 reads CASSIVRRTGELFF. DNA for the CDR3: TGTGCCAGTAGTATAGTGAGGCGGACCGGGGAGCTGTTTTTT. The complete variable domain, with remaining parts taken from reference TRBV19 and TRBJ2-2, reads DGGITQSPKYLFRKEGQNVTLSCEQNLNHDAMYWYRQDPGQGLRLIYYSQIVNDFQKGDIAEGYSVSREKKESFPLTVTSAQKNPTAFYLCASSIVRRTGELFFGEGSRLTVL.

The chain couples TRBV12-5 to TRBJ2-3; the match to TRBD1 covers 9 bases. V gave up 0 bases and J gave up 5 bases; unmatched junction bases: 3. The CDR3 contains 15 residues. The germline CDR1 and CDR2 sequences are LGHNT and FRNRAP. CDR3: CASGLVLTGGDTQYF. The CDR3 bases are TGTGCTAGTGGTTTGGTACTGACAGGGGGAGATACGCAGTATTTT.

This clone is labeled medium-sized (0.01 to 0.1%). The chain uses TRBV30 and TRBJ1-5; maybe TRBD1 (5 bases). The germline gives CDR1 GTSNPN, CDR2 SVGIG (reference sequence). The CDR3 extends over 16 amino acids. V lost 2 bases to trimming and J lost 1 base, with 15 bases between them. The DNA of the CDR3 is TGTGCCTGGAGTAGTGGAACTTGGGGCAGCAATCAGCCCCAGCATTTT. It yields the protein CAWSSGTWGSNQPQHF.

This clone was seen a handful of times. The gene calls are TRBV6-1 and TRBJ2-7; 7 nucleotides line up with TRBD1. Germline assignment: CDR1 MNHNS and CDR2 SASEGT. V shed 6 bases, J shed 3 bases, and the junction held 11 bases outside the gene matches. This CDR3 spans 15 amino acids. CDR3 sequence reads: CASRPTGEKNYEQYF. The CDR3 DNA follows: TGTGCCAGCAGACCCACAGGGGAAAAAAACTACGAGCAGTACTTC.

The V call is TRBV2, the J call TRBJ2-5; D unclear. Trimming cost V 0 bases and J 2 bases, with 10 bases left between them. This CDR3 comprises 15 residues. Germline-derived CDR1 and CDR2 are SNHLY and FYNNEI. The CDR3 nucleotides are TGTGCCAGCAGTGAAGCTCAACTGAATCAAGAGACCCAGTACTTC. This sequence encodes CASSEAQLNQETQYF. The entire variable domain, with the rest obtained from reference TRBV2 and TRBJ2-5, is as follows: EPEVTQTPSHQVTQMGQEVILRCVPISNHLYFYWYRQILGQKVEFLVSFYNNEISEKSEIFDDQFSVERPDGSNFTLKIRSTKLEDSAMYFCASSEAQLNQETQYFGPGTRLLVL.

This clone was seen once. The V and J genes are TRBV5-1 and TRBJ2-5; D gene uncertain. Germline assignment: CDR1 SGHRS and CDR2 YFSETQ. Trimming removed 0 bases from V and 5 bases from J, with 8 bases in between. The CDR3 has 13 amino acids. The DNA for the CDR3 is TGCGCCAGCAGCTTGGTGCCGAGGGAGACCCAGTACTTC. This sequence encodes CASSLVPRETQYF.